The source of this TCR beta chain is a study of patients and donors after allogeneic stem cell transplantation. TCRdb fed the RT-PCR reads into MiXCR, producing one record per CDR3 protein. The sample carries approximately 220,000 distinct CDR3 sequences, 38% recorded once. This CDR3 is 15 amino acids long. The germline V gene encodes CDR1 SGHAT and CDR2 FQNNGV. V was pared by 3 bases and J by 3 bases, with 14 bases between. The genes are TRBV11-2 and TRBJ1-1; tentatively, D is TRBD1 (5 bases). The sample was blood, either unsorted or a sorted T cell fraction (not recorded which). This clonotype was sampled from a human donor who was either an allogeneic HSCT recipient or a stem cell or donor lymphocyte infusion donor (not recorded which). It is not recorded whose cells these are; they may come from a transplant donor. The CDR3 loop is CASSLGTVFHTEAFF. DNA for the CDR3: TGTGCCAGCAGCTTGGGGACGGTTTTTCACACTGAAGCTTTCTTT. The entire variable domain, with the rest obtained from reference TRBV11-2 and TRBJ1-1, is as follows: EAGVAQSPRYKIIEKRQSVAFWCNPISGHATLYWYQQILGQGPKLLIQFQNNGVVDDSQLPKDRFSAERLKGVDSTLKIQPAKLEDSAVYLCASSLGTVFHTEAFFGQGTRLTVV.